A selection of T cell receptor beta chains follows, all from one sample in a study of OX40 agonist ivuxolimab in advanced cancers. Method: immunoSEQ multiplex PCR; TCRdb's copy keeps in-frame clones and lacks some. This repertoire shows 65,000 to 70,000 clones, about 82% found once; its top ten account for about a tenth. The material sequenced was CD4+ or CD8+ T cells sorted from blood, taken in a trial of the OX40 agonist ivuxolimab. These receptors were collected from an adult with an advanced solid tumor such as melanoma, head and neck, liver or kidney cancer. CDR3s include the opening cysteine and the closing phenylalanine or tryptophan. Fields, in order: D gene, V gene, J gene, clone size, CDR3 protein, CDR3 DNA. D genes are given only for firm matches. Expanded clones get a size class; other rows say once, few or many, or leave the size out.

>-|TRBV28|TRBJ2-7|-
CASSLHILTSSYEQYF
TGTGCCAGCAGTTTACATATACTAACAAGCTCCTACGAGCAGTACTTC
>-|TRBV30|TRBJ2-2|once
CAWSVSAGGLFF
TGTGCCTGGAGTGTATCCGCCGGGGGGCTGTTTTTT
>-|TRBV7-2|TRBJ2-2|once
CASFDSIRGELFF
TGTGCCAGCTTCGACAGCATCCGCGGGGAGCTGTTTTTT
>-|TRBV6-5|TRBJ2-2|-
CASSYHRENTGELFF
TGTGCCAGCAGTTATCACAGAGAGAACACCGGGGAGCTGTTTTTT
>TRBD1|TRBV5-1|TRBJ1-2|-
CASSLLTGGDGYTF
TGCGCCAGCAGCTTACTGACAGGGGGCGACGGCTACACCTTC
>-|TRBV6-5|TRBJ1-4|once
CASSYGPPATNEKLFF
TGTGCCAGCAGTTATGGGCCCCCCGCAACTAATGAAAAACTGTTTTTT
>TRBD1|TRBV9|TRBJ1-1|-
CASSVDRGTEAFF
TGTGCCAGCAGCGTAGACAGGGGCACTGAAGCTTTCTTT
>TRBD1|TRBV28|TRBJ1-2|-
CASSRTGYGYTF
TGTGCCAGCAGCAGGACAGGCTATGGCTACACCTTC
>-|TRBV5-6|TRBJ1-6|few
CASSSLQGSSYNSPLHF
TGTGCCAGCAGCTCCTTACAGGGTTCGTCCTATAATTCACCCCTCCACTTT
>TRBD2|TRBV10-3|TRBJ2-1|-
CAISASGRDGVSYNEQFF
TGTGCCATCAGTGCGAGCGGGAGGGACGGGGTTTCCTACAATGAGCAGTTCTTC
>TRBD1|TRBV7-2|TRBJ2-7|once
CASSLEPGQGHEQYF
TGTGCCAGCAGCTTAGAGCCGGGACAGGGGCACGAGCAGTACTTC
>TRBD1|TRBV7-2|TRBJ2-3|-
CASSPGQGASDTQYF
TGTGCCAGCAGCCCCGGACAGGGGGCCTCAGATACGCAGTATTTT
>TRBD2|TRBV4-2|TRBJ2-4|-
CASSQELLAGTKNIQYF
TGTGCCAGCAGCCAAGAATTGTTAGCGGGCACTAAAAACATTCAGTACTTC
>TRBD1|TRBV23-1|TRBJ2-7|-
CASSQSKGDRAVYEQYF
TGCGCCAGCAGTCAATCAAAGGGGGACAGGGCCGTCTACGAGCAGTACTTC
>TRBD2|TRBV12-5|TRBJ2-1|-
CASGPPGLGVVHEQFF
TGTGCTAGTGGTCCGCCGGGACTAGGAGTAGTCCATGAGCAGTTCTTC
>TRBD1|TRBV18|TRBJ2-1|-
CASSAGQGSTYNEQFF
TGTGCCAGCTCAGCGGGACAGGGGAGCACCTACAATGAGCAGTTCTTC
>TRBD1|TRBV9|TRBJ1-1|-
CASSRTGQGGSEAFF
TGTGCCAGCAGCCGAACGGGACAGGGAGGGAGTGAAGCTTTCTTT
>TRBD2|TRBV6-5|TRBJ2-5|once
CASSYIRTSGTKTQYF
TGTGCCAGCAGTTACATCAGGACTAGCGGGACAAAGACCCAGTACTTC
>TRBD1|TRBV5-6|TRBJ1-6|-
CASSLKGQAYNSPLHF
TGTGCCAGCAGCCTAAAGGGACAGGCCTATAATTCACCCCTCCACTTT
>-|TRBV19|TRBJ1-2|-
CASSQEVGYGYTF
TGTGCCAGTAGCCAAGAGGTGGGCTATGGCTACACCTTC
>-|TRBV27|TRBJ1-1|-
CASSPLRVGTEAFF
TGTGCCAGCAGTCCCTTGAGGGTGGGCACTGAAGCTTTCTTT
>-|TRBV18|TRBJ1-1|-
CASSLLPDSPNTEAFF
TGTGCCAGCTCACTGCTACCGGACAGCCCTAACACTGAAGCTTTCTTT
>TRBD2|TRBV9|TRBJ2-7|-
CASSAGLATYEQYF
TGTGCCAGCAGCGCGGGACTAGCGACCTACGAGCAGTACTTC
>TRBD1|TRBV10-3|TRBJ2-1|-
CAISDPRTGSSYNEQFF
TGTGCCATCAGTGATCCCAGGACAGGGAGCTCCTACAATGAGCAGTTCTTC
>TRBD1|TRBV7-9|TRBJ1-4|-
CASSKNLGQVLPRGEKLFF
TGTGCCAGCAGTAAGAACTTGGGACAGGTACTGCCGAGGGGTGAAAAACTGTTTTTT
>TRBD1|TRBV7-6|TRBJ1-4|-
CASSKSTGTNEKLFF
TGTGCCAGCAGCAAATCGACAGGGACTAATGAAAAACTGTTTTTT
>TRBD2|TRBV5-4|TRBJ2-2|-
CASSRGTSGGAGELFF
TGTGCCAGCAGCCGGGGGACTAGCGGAGGAGCCGGGGAGCTGTTTTTT
>-|TRBV13|TRBJ1-1|-
CASSRRALNTEAFF
TGTGCCAGCAGCCGCAGGGCGCTGAACACTGAAGCTTTCTTT
>-|TRBV2|TRBJ2-5|-
CASSAGRVGRETQYF
TGTGCCAGCAGTGCGGGCCGGGTGGGTAGGGAGACCCAGTACTTC
>TRBD2|TRBV7-2|TRBJ2-5|once
CASSLAARLTGGQEETQYF
TGTGCCAGCAGCTTAGCGGCCAGGTTAACGGGAGGTCAGGAAGAGACCCAGTACTTC
>-|TRBV6-1|TRBJ1-1|-
CASSYPTEAFF
TGTGCCAGCAGTTATCCCACTGAAGCTTTCTTT
>TRBD1|TRBV19|TRBJ2-1|-
CASSPGQGSVEQFF
TGTGCCAGTAGCCCGGGACAGGGGAGTGTTGAGCAGTTCTTC